Included here is one T cell receptor (beta chain) sequence, with context. This clone came up a few times. There is no known antigen for this receptor. Base qualities were left out, and no much larger clone turns up one base away. According to the germline V gene (reference sequence), CDR1 reads MNHEY and CDR2 reads SMNVEV. Taken from cysteine to phenylalanine, the CDR3 has 16 residues. This entry keeps only the CDR3 DNA: 48 bases, framed from base 1. V loses 0 bases, J loses 0 bases, and the germline ends lie 8 bases apart. The data stem from a study of radiotherapy plus CTLA-4 blockade in lung cancer (dated by TCRdb to 2016 to 2018). Context from the whole study: Objective responses occurred in roughly 20% of enrolled patients, and approximately 34% achieved disease control. The full study reports these points: Early dynamic changes in blood T cell clones, together with increased serum interferon-beta after radiation, were reported as the strongest predictors of response. After treatment with radiotherapy and ipilimumab, TCR clones that came from tumors expanded in the peripheral blood.

The library was obtained by the immunoSEQ multiplex PCR assay. TCRdb obtained this table from immuneACCESS and retained in-frame rearrangements with V and J assigned. These tables miss some clones; where compared with another copy, unresolved V genes account for less than half of the shortfall, and the remainder is unexplained. The sample table shows 30,000 to 40,000 clones, and about four fifths are seen once. The ten largest clones represent 12% to 15% of the sample. In this study, focal radiation therapy paired with CTLA-4 blockade (ipilimumab) was tested in patients who had chemo-refractory metastatic non-small-cell lung cancer.

The clonotype originates from a human donor with non-small cell lung cancer that progressed on radiotherapy plus ipilimumab. Sequencing was performed on peripheral blood, taken from a patient treated with radiotherapy plus ipilimumab. The chain uses TRBV27 and TRBJ2-2; a confident D gene designation cannot be given. The CDR3 region: CASSLSTGPNTGELFF. The sequence in DNA is TGTGCCAGCAGTTTATCGACCGGACCGAACACCGGGGAGCTGTTTTTT.